The rows below give T cell receptor beta chains drawn from one sample of a study of Graves' ophthalmopathy and Graves' hyperthyroidism. TCRdb called the multiplex PCR reads again in MiXCR, with one record for every CDR3 protein. The table has approximately 330,000 distinct CDR3 sequences, 15% to 20% seen once. Sequencing was performed on peripheral blood. These receptor sequences come from an adult man with Graves' ophthalmopathy. CDR3s include the opening cysteine and the closing phenylalanine or tryptophan. The order of the fields is V gene, clone size, D gene, J gene, CDR3 DNA, CDR3 protein. The D gene is left open where the match is weak. Clone size is stated in some rows and not others, as once, few, many or a class when expanded.

V gene: TRBV6-2/TRBV6-3; clone size: many; D gene: -; J gene: TRBJ2-7; CDR3 DNA: TGTGCCAGCAGCCGCGGGACAGCGGTGGAGCAGTACTTC; CDR3 protein: CASSRGTAVEQYF
V gene: TRBV20-1; clone size: few; D gene: -; J gene: TRBJ1-1; CDR3 DNA: TGCAGTGTTCGGTCACAGGGAAAGAACACTGAAGCTTTCTTT; CDR3 protein: CSVRSQGKNTEAFF
V gene: TRBV6-1; clone size: many; D gene: TRBD2; J gene: TRBJ2-1; CDR3 DNA: TGTGCCAGCAGCGGACTGACTAGCGGGGGGTCTAATGAGCAGTTCTTC; CDR3 protein: CASSGLTSGGSNEQFF
V gene: TRBV6-1; clone size: many; D gene: -; J gene: TRBJ1-1; CDR3 DNA: TGTGCCAGCAGCAAGACAGGTGGTGAGGACACTGAAGCTTTCTTT; CDR3 protein: CASSKTGGEDTEAFF
V gene: TRBV28; clone size: many; D gene: -; J gene: TRBJ2-7; CDR3 DNA: TGTGCCAGCAGCCTCAGTCCGGGGGGCGTTTTCTCCTACGAGCAGTACTTC; CDR3 protein: CASSLSPGGVFSYEQYF
V gene: TRBV2; clone size: many; D gene: TRBD2; J gene: TRBJ2-2; CDR3 DNA: TGTGCCAGCAGTGTGACTAGCAACACCGGGGAGCTGTTTTTT; CDR3 protein: CASSVTSNTGELFF
V gene: TRBV7-3; clone size: -; D gene: -; J gene: TRBJ2-5; CDR3 DNA: TGTGCCAGCAGCCGAGGCAAGGGAGAGACCCAGTACTTC; CDR3 protein: CASSRGKGETQYF
V gene: TRBV11-2; clone size: many; D gene: -; J gene: TRBJ2-2; CDR3 DNA: TGTGCCAGCAGCCAACCCAGGGGAGGGAGTAACGCCGGGGAGCTGTTTTTT; CDR3 protein: CASSQPRGGSNAGELFF
V gene: TRBV4-2; clone size: -; D gene: -; J gene: TRBJ2-5; CDR3 DNA: TGTGCCAGCAGCCTAGGAGAAGGAGAGACCCAGTACTTC; CDR3 protein: CASSLGEGETQYF
V gene: TRBV28; clone size: many; D gene: TRBD1; J gene: TRBJ1-1; CDR3 DNA: TGTGCCACCGGGACAGGGGTCCACACTGAAGCTTTCTTT; CDR3 protein: CATGTGVHTEAFF
V gene: TRBV7-9; clone size: many; D gene: -; J gene: TRBJ1-1; CDR3 DNA: TGTGCCAGCAGCTTAGTGCAGGTATTAGCTTTCTTT; CDR3 protein: CASSLVQVLAFF
V gene: TRBV29-1; clone size: many; D gene: -; J gene: TRBJ1-2; CDR3 DNA: TGCAGCGTTGATGCATCTAACTATGGCTACACCTTC; CDR3 protein: CSVDASNYGYTF
V gene: TRBV27; clone size: -; D gene: -; J gene: TRBJ2-7; CDR3 DNA: TGTGCCAGCGCCACCCCTCGGGTCACCCCCACCTACGAGCAGTGCTTC; CDR3 protein: CASATPRVTPTYEQCF
V gene: TRBV6-5; clone size: many; D gene: -; J gene: TRBJ2-7; CDR3 DNA: TGTGCCAGCAGTTACTCGAGGGGAGGCTACGAGCAGTACTTC; CDR3 protein: CASSYSRGGYEQYF
V gene: TRBV18; clone size: many; D gene: -; J gene: TRBJ1-2; CDR3 DNA: TGTGCCAGCTCACCACTTAGCGGGCAGAGCTATGGCTACACCTTC; CDR3 protein: CASSPLSGQSYGYTF
V gene: TRBV11-2; clone size: -; D gene: TRBD1; J gene: TRBJ2-7; CDR3 DNA: TGTGCCAGCAGCGTAGCCCCGACAGGGTCCTACGAGCAGTACTTC; CDR3 protein: CASSVAPTGSYEQYF
V gene: TRBV29-1; clone size: many; D gene: -; J gene: TRBJ1-2; CDR3 DNA: TGCAGCGTTGCCCAGGGTGACTATGGCTACACCTTC; CDR3 protein: CSVAQGDYGYTF
V gene: TRBV9; clone size: -; D gene: -; J gene: TRBJ2-4; CDR3 DNA: TGTGCCAGCAGCGCGGAAGGTCTGGGCATTCAGTACTTC; CDR3 protein: CASSAEGLGIQYF
V gene: TRBV6-1; clone size: many; D gene: -; J gene: TRBJ1-5; CDR3 DNA: TGTGCCAGCAGTAAGGGGTCAGGGTGGATTGATCAGCCCCAGCATTTT; CDR3 protein: CASSKGSGWIDQPQHF
V gene: TRBV2; clone size: many; D gene: -; J gene: TRBJ2-7; CDR3 DNA: TGTGCCAGCAGTGAAGGGGCCGACAGAGACTACGAGCAGTACTTC; CDR3 protein: CASSEGADRDYEQYF
V gene: TRBV7-9; clone size: many; D gene: TRBD2; J gene: TRBJ2-5; CDR3 DNA: TGTGCCAGCAGCTTATGGGCAGAGGGACTAGCGGTTCACGATACCCAGTACTTC; CDR3 protein: CASSLWAEGLAVHDTQYF
V gene: TRBV5-1; clone size: many; D gene: TRBD2; J gene: TRBJ2-7; CDR3 DNA: TGCGCCAGCAGCTTGGAGGTTGGGGCTAGCGGGAGGGCCGAGCAGTACTTC; CDR3 protein: CASSLEVGASGRAEQYF
V gene: TRBV6-5; clone size: many; D gene: -; J gene: TRBJ1-2; CDR3 DNA: TGTGCCAGCAGTTCTCACATCGACAGGAATGGCTACACCTTC; CDR3 protein: CASSSHIDRNGYTF
V gene: TRBV7-8; clone size: many; D gene: TRBD1; J gene: TRBJ1-6; CDR3 DNA: TGTGCCAGCAGCCCCCCGGGACAGGGGTCCGGGGACCTCCACTTT; CDR3 protein: CASSPPGQGSGDLHF
V gene: TRBV12-3/TRBV12-4; clone size: many; D gene: -; J gene: TRBJ1-6; CDR3 DNA: TGTGCCAGCAGTCTATCCCCACGACAGGCTCGTAATTCACCCCTCCACTTT; CDR3 protein: CASSLSPRQARNSPLHF
V gene: TRBV24-1; clone size: few; D gene: TRBD2; J gene: TRBJ2-2; CDR3 DNA: TGCGCCACCAGTGACACCCCTAGCCGGGGGGGCCCCCACGGGGAGCTGTTTTTT; CDR3 protein: CATSDTPSRGGPHGELFF
V gene: TRBV20-1; clone size: many; D gene: -; J gene: TRBJ2-5; CDR3 DNA: TGCAGTGCTAGACTACAGCAAGAGACCCAGTACTTC; CDR3 protein: CSARLQQETQYF
V gene: TRBV6-6; clone size: many; D gene: TRBD1; J gene: TRBJ2-2; CDR3 DNA: TGTGCCAGCAGGACTACCGGGACAGGGCCGACCGGGGAGCTGTTTTTT; CDR3 protein: CASRTTGTGPTGELFF
V gene: TRBV11-2; clone size: many; D gene: TRBD2; J gene: TRBJ2-7; CDR3 DNA: TGTGCCAGCAGCTTAGTCCCTAGCGGGGAACTGTCCTACGAGCAGTACTTC; CDR3 protein: CASSLVPSGELSYEQYF
V gene: TRBV2; clone size: many; D gene: TRBD1; J gene: TRBJ1-5; CDR3 DNA: TGTGCCAGCAGTGTTGGGACAGTTCAGCCCCAGCATTTT; CDR3 protein: CASSVGTVQPQHF
V gene: TRBV12-3/TRBV12-4; clone size: many; D gene: TRBD2; J gene: TRBJ2-7; CDR3 DNA: TGTGCCAGCAGTACTATTTCCGGGACTAGCGTATCCTACGAGCAGTACTTC; CDR3 protein: CASSTISGTSVSYEQYF
V gene: TRBV5-1; clone size: many; D gene: -; J gene: TRBJ2-7; CDR3 DNA: TGCGCCAGCAGCTCGGGCAGGGCCGCCTACGAGCAGTACTTC; CDR3 protein: CASSSGRAAYEQYF
V gene: TRBV6-7; clone size: -; D gene: -; J gene: TRBJ1-2; CDR3 DNA: TGTGCCAGCAGATCATCAAATTGGCAGCTGTCCGACGGCTACACCTTC; CDR3 protein: CASRSSNWQLSDGYTF
V gene: TRBV27; clone size: many; D gene: -; J gene: TRBJ1-1; CDR3 DNA: TGTGCCAGCAGTTTATCGGTGCGCGGGGAGAACACTGAAGCCTTCTTT; CDR3 protein: CASSLSVRGENTEAFF
V gene: TRBV6-5; clone size: many; D gene: -; J gene: TRBJ1-2; CDR3 DNA: TGTGCCAGCAGTTACAAGGGTAACAATGGCTACACCTTC; CDR3 protein: CASSYKGNNGYTF
V gene: TRBV11-2; clone size: many; D gene: TRBD1; J gene: TRBJ2-2; CDR3 DNA: TGTGCCAGCAGCTTAGGGGCCGCGACAGGGGGCACCGGGGAGCTGTTTTTT; CDR3 protein: CASSLGAATGGTGELFF
V gene: TRBV6-1; clone size: -; D gene: -; J gene: TRBJ1-2; CDR3 DNA: TGTGCCAGCAGCTGGATCCTTCGGGGTGATGGCTACATCTTC; CDR3 protein: CASSWILRGDGYIF
V gene: TRBV13; clone size: -; D gene: TRBD1; J gene: TRBJ2-7; CDR3 DNA: TGTGCCAGCAGCTTAGGCGGGGGACAGGAGAGCTCCTACGAGCAGTACTTC; CDR3 protein: CASSLGGGQESSYEQYF
V gene: TRBV5-1; clone size: many; D gene: -; J gene: TRBJ1-1; CDR3 DNA: TGTGCCAGCAGTTTTCAAGGGGACACTGAAGCTTTCTTT; CDR3 protein: CASSFQGDTEAFF
V gene: TRBV7-2; clone size: many; D gene: TRBD1; J gene: TRBJ1-2; CDR3 DNA: TGTGCCAGCAGCCCCACAGGGGGAAACTATGGCTACACCTTC; CDR3 protein: CASSPTGGNYGYTF
V gene: TRBV27; clone size: many; D gene: TRBD2; J gene: TRBJ2-7; CDR3 DNA: TGTGCCAGCAGTTCGAGCGGGAGGGCCTTGGACGAGCAGTACTTC; CDR3 protein: CASSSSGRALDEQYF
V gene: TRBV6-1; clone size: -; D gene: -; J gene: TRBJ1-5; CDR3 DNA: TGTGCCAGCTTACAGGGTTATAGCAATCAGCCCCAGCATTTT; CDR3 protein: CASLQGYSNQPQHF
V gene: TRBV10-1; clone size: many; D gene: -; J gene: TRBJ1-2; CDR3 DNA: TGCGCCAGCAGTGAGTCCGGAGACAGGATATATGGCTACACCTTC; CDR3 protein: CASSESGDRIYGYTF
V gene: TRBV24-1; clone size: many; D gene: TRBD2; J gene: TRBJ2-5; CDR3 DNA: TGTGCCACCGGGACTAGCGGGGAGACCCAGTACTTC; CDR3 protein: CATGTSGETQYF
V gene: TRBV30; clone size: many; D gene: TRBD2; J gene: TRBJ2-5; CDR3 DNA: TGTGCCTGGAGTGTAGGGCTAGCGGGGGACTTAGAGACCCAGTACTTC; CDR3 protein: CAWSVGLAGDLETQYF
V gene: TRBV7-2; clone size: many; D gene: TRBD2; J gene: TRBJ2-7; CDR3 DNA: TGTGCCAGCAGCCCCGGACTAGCGGGGGTCTACGAGCAGTACTTC; CDR3 protein: CASSPGLAGVYEQYF
V gene: TRBV6-2/TRBV6-3; clone size: many; D gene: -; J gene: TRBJ2-1; CDR3 DNA: TGTGCCAGCAGTTACCGGCCTAGTCCCGTGGACAATGAGCAGTTCTTC; CDR3 protein: CASSYRPSPVDNEQFF
V gene: TRBV4-1; clone size: many; D gene: -; J gene: TRBJ1-1; CDR3 DNA: TGCGCCAGCAGCCAAGGGACCTGGAACACTGAAGCTTTCTTT; CDR3 protein: CASSQGTWNTEAFF
V gene: TRBV12-3/TRBV12-4; clone size: many; D gene: -; J gene: TRBJ2-5; CDR3 DNA: TGTGCCAGCGCCGGGGACGGCCGGCGGGAGACCCAGTACTTC; CDR3 protein: CASAGDGRRETQYF
V gene: TRBV20-1; clone size: many; D gene: -; J gene: TRBJ1-5; CDR3 DNA: TGCAGTGCAAACCACCAGGGGCTTAATCAACCCCAGCATTTT; CDR3 protein: CSANHQGLNQPQHF
V gene: TRBV6-1; clone size: many; D gene: -; J gene: TRBJ2-7; CDR3 DNA: TGTGCCAGCAGTGAAAGCGGCGGGACTGGAACCTACGAGCAGTACTTC; CDR3 protein: CASSESGGTGTYEQYF
V gene: TRBV12-3/TRBV12-4; clone size: many; D gene: TRBD1; J gene: TRBJ1-6; CDR3 DNA: TGTGCCAGCAGTCCGAGACAGGGTGCAGGTTCACCCCTCCACTTT; CDR3 protein: CASSPRQGAGSPLHF
V gene: TRBV6-1; clone size: many; D gene: -; J gene: TRBJ1-6; CDR3 DNA: TGTGCCAGCAGTAGATCCGGTAATTCACCCCTCCACTTT; CDR3 protein: CASSRSGNSPLHF
V gene: TRBV28; clone size: many; D gene: -; J gene: TRBJ1-1; CDR3 DNA: TGTGCCAGCAGTACCTTATGGGGGGCTACGGACACTGAAGCTTTCTTT; CDR3 protein: CASSTLWGATDTEAFF
V gene: TRBV27; clone size: -; D gene: -; J gene: TRBJ2-5; CDR3 DNA: TGTGCCAGCAGTTTAGTGCGTGCGGGGCCCCAGTACTTC; CDR3 protein: CASSLVRAGPQYF
V gene: TRBV18; clone size: many; D gene: -; J gene: TRBJ1-6; CDR3 DNA: TGTGCCAGCTCACCAGGGGCTGGTACCTATAATTCACCCCTCCACTTT; CDR3 protein: CASSPGAGTYNSPLHF
V gene: TRBV12-3/TRBV12-4; clone size: -; D gene: TRBD1; J gene: TRBJ2-7; CDR3 DNA: TGTGCCAGCACCCGGGACAGGGAGGCTCACGAGCAGTACTTC; CDR3 protein: CASTRDREAHEQYF
V gene: TRBV12-3/TRBV12-4; clone size: -; D gene: TRBD2; J gene: TRBJ2-5; CDR3 DNA: TGTGCCAGCAGTAGAGCGGGAGGGCCCATAGAGACCCAGTACTTC; CDR3 protein: CASSRAGGPIETQYF
V gene: TRBV2; clone size: many; D gene: TRBD2; J gene: TRBJ2-2; CDR3 DNA: TGTGCCAGCAGTGAATTCCTAGCGGGGGGGCCGAACACCGGGGAGCTGTTTTTT; CDR3 protein: CASSEFLAGGPNTGELFF